The 2 T cell receptor beta chains in this list originate from one sample, sequenced in a study of regulatory T cells (dated by TCRdb to the late 2010s). Overall study results and their limits: Enrichment for hydrophobic residues at CDR3 positions 6 and 7 was found in conventional CD4+ T cells from CD3G-deficient patients, suggesting more self-reactive specificities.

Library generation was performed with the immunoSEQ multiplex PCR assay. The multiplex PCR used 52 forward TRBV primers and 13 reverse TRBJ primers, with assay-based and computational corrections for amplification bias. TCRdb holds this immuneACCESS table with in-frame rearrangements only. Some clones are missing; in checked studies, unresolved V genes explain under half, and the rest has no known cause. The sample records 30,000 to 40,000 clones, approximately 90% of which are singletons. More than 2% of the sample rests with the top ten. No antigen has been assigned to these receptors. The sequenced material came from conventional CD4+ T cells sorted from blood. These receptors all stem from a person between 18 and 35 years old with CD3G deficiency.

The chain carries TRBV10-3 and TRBJ2-7, with TRBD2 matching over 7 bases. The CDR3 length is 12 residues. Looked up from germline, CDR1 is ENHRY and CDR2 is SYGVKD. V gave up 6 bases and J gave up 7 bases; unmatched junction bases: 6. The CDR3 sequence: CAIRTPGGEQYF. CDR3 nucleotide sequence: TGTGCCATCAGAACTCCCGGGGGGGAGCAGTACTTC.

V and J are TRBV6-5 and TRBJ2-2; D might be TRBD2 (5 bases). The CDR3 runs to 14 residues. V lost 7 bases to trimming and J lost 3 bases, with 12 bases between them. The germline gives CDR1 MNHEY, CDR2 SVGAGI. The CDR3 DNA sequence: TGTGCCAGCAAGAAGCGGTTAGACACCGGGGAGCTGTTTTTT. This encodes CASKKRLDTGELFF.